A single sample is the source of the 12 T cell receptor beta chains below, sequenced in a study of shared T cell receptors in the human thymus. Generated by immunoSEQ multiplex PCR, the TCRdb table keeps only in-frame clones and is missing some. The data hold hundreds of thousands of clones, with approximately 95% observed a single time. Sequenced material: thymocytes. The origin of the receptors is a human donor.

This chain links TRBV11-3 with TRBJ2-2, with D possibly called TRBD1 or TRBD2 (6 bases each). The V end lost 4 bases, the J end lost 7 bases, and 10 bases lay between the germline ends. The length of the CDR3 is 13 residues. Germline CDR1 and CDR2: SGHNT and YENEEA. In DNA form, the CDR3 reads TGTGCCAGCAGCTCACAGGGAGGCGGGGAGCTGTTTTTT. Amino acids: CASSSQGGGELFF.

In the case of this clone: This same CDR3 is encoded by further DNA sequences in the sample. The rearrangement links TRBV5-1 to TRBJ1-1; a weak D match, TRBD1 (5 bases). The CDR3 sequence is 12 residues long. Germline CDR1 SGHRS, CDR2 YFSETQ. The ends were cut back, 2 bases at V and 4 bases at J, with 6 bases in the middle. CDR3 residues: CASSFGGTEAFF. CDR3 nucleotide sequence: TGCGCCAGCAGCTTCGGGGGCACTGAAGCTTTCTTT.

This clone appeared a single time. This sequence joins TRBV29-1 and TRBJ2-1, with TRBD2 as a possible D gene (6 bases). From germline, CDR1 is SQVTM and CDR2 ANQGSEA. The V gene lost 4 bases and the J gene lost 9 bases, with 19 bases spanning the gap. The CDR3 length is 14 residues. The CDR3 spells CSVALGTPWGEQFF. CDR3 DNA: TGCAGCGTTGCATTAGGGACTCCTTGGGGTGAGCAGTTCTTC.

The gene calls are TRBV30 and TRBJ1-1; no definite D call. CDR3 length: 11 amino acids. Per the germline V gene, CDR1 is GTSNPN and CDR2 is SVGIG (reference sequence). V was cut by 4 bases and J by 7 bases, with 10 bases left in between. Here the CDR3 reads CAWISSGEAFF. The CDR3, as DNA: TGTGCCTGGATCAGTAGCGGTGAAGCTTTCTTT.

J is TRBJ2-3 and V is TRBV29-1; D remains unclear. V gave up 1 base and J gave up 6 bases, with 5 bases separating them. Germline V gives CDR1 SQVTM, CDR2 ANQGSEA. The CDR3 runs to 11 residues. The DNA for the CDR3 is TGCAGCGTTGAAGGTGGGGATACGCAGTATTTT. It yields the protein CSVEGGDTQYF.

Here the CDR3 DNA reads TGTGCCAGCAGCTTAAGGGCAGATAGCACAGATACGCAGTATTTT. Protein sequence: CASSLRADSTDTQYF. The chain joins TRBV13 to TRBJ2-3; D not certain. V was pared by 2 bases and J by 0 bases, with 9 bases between. The CDR3 contains 15 residues. From germline, CDR1 is PRHDT and CDR2 FYEKMQ (reference sequence).

The genes are TRBV11-3 and TRBJ2-1, with TRBD2 as a possible D gene (6 bases). Trimming cost V 5 bases and J 3 bases, with 20 bases left between them. This CDR3 spans 17 amino acids. Germline CDR1 and CDR2: SGHNT and YENEEA. The CDR3 sequence: CASSPETGERGYNEQFF. The CDR3 bases are TGTGCCAGCAGCCCCGAGACGGGAGAAAGGGGCTACAATGAGCAGTTCTTC. The full variable domain, completed using reference TRBV11-3 and TRBJ2-1, is EAGVVQSPRYKIIEKKQPVAFWCNPISGHNTLYWYLQNLGQGPELLIRYENEEAVDDSQLPKDRFSAERLKGVDSTLKIQPAELGDSAVYLCASSPETGERGYNEQFFGPGTRLTVL.

The rearrangement joins TRBV28 to TRBJ2-1; TRBD2 matches at 10 bases. This CDR3 has 18 amino acids. Per germline, CDR1 MDHEN and CDR2 SYDVKM. Unmatched junction bases numbered 9, after V lost 3 bases and J lost 1 base. The CDR3 spells CASSLKREGLSSYNEQFF. As DNA, the CDR3 is TGTGCCAGCAGTTTGAAGCGGGAGGGCCTAAGTTCCTACAATGAGCAGTTCTTC.

This clone was detected once. CDR3 DNA: TGTGCCAGCAGTTTCAGTAGGGGGACTCACGGCTACACCTTC. Amino acids: CASSFSRGTHGYTF. The genes are TRBV28 and TRBJ1-2, with TRBD1 as a possible D gene (6 bases). Germline V gives CDR1 MDHEN, CDR2 SYDVKM. The CDR3 length is 14 residues. Deletions cut 3 bases from V and 8 bases from J, with 16 bases between.

This chain connects TRBV28 to TRBJ1-5, with D tentatively TRBD1 (6 bases). Trimming cost V 6 bases and J 2 bases, with 14 bases left between them. CDR1 and CDR2 (germline): MDHEN, SYDVKM. There are 15 residues in the CDR3. CDR3 DNA sequence: TGTGCCAGCAGCCCCGCCAGGGGTGGCAATCAGCCCCAGCATTTT. It is translated as CASSPARGGNQPQHF.

Turning to this clone: The junction and the germline gene differ at one end; a read error may be behind it. The sample carries other DNA sequences with the same CDR3. The chain carries TRBV13 and TRBJ1-2, with D perhaps TRBD1 (6 bases). The CDR3 contains 12 residues. CDR1 PRHDT and CDR2 FYEKMQ come from the germline V gene (reference sequence). The CDR3 reads CASSVNRVGYTF. CDR3 DNA: TGTGCCAGCAGCGTAAACAGGGTTGGCTATACCTTC.

The V gene is TRBV28, the J gene TRBJ2-3; 7 bases agree with TRBD2. CDR1 and CDR2 (germline): MDHEN, SYDVKM. The CDR3 is 19 amino acids. The J segment lost 5 bases and the V segment lost 2 bases, leaving 19 bases of the junction unmatched. The CDR3 nucleotides are TGTGCCAGCAGTTTAGATTTCCGAAGCCTGCGGGAGTGGGGAGATACGCAGTATTTT. Translating gives CASSLDFRSLREWGDTQYF.